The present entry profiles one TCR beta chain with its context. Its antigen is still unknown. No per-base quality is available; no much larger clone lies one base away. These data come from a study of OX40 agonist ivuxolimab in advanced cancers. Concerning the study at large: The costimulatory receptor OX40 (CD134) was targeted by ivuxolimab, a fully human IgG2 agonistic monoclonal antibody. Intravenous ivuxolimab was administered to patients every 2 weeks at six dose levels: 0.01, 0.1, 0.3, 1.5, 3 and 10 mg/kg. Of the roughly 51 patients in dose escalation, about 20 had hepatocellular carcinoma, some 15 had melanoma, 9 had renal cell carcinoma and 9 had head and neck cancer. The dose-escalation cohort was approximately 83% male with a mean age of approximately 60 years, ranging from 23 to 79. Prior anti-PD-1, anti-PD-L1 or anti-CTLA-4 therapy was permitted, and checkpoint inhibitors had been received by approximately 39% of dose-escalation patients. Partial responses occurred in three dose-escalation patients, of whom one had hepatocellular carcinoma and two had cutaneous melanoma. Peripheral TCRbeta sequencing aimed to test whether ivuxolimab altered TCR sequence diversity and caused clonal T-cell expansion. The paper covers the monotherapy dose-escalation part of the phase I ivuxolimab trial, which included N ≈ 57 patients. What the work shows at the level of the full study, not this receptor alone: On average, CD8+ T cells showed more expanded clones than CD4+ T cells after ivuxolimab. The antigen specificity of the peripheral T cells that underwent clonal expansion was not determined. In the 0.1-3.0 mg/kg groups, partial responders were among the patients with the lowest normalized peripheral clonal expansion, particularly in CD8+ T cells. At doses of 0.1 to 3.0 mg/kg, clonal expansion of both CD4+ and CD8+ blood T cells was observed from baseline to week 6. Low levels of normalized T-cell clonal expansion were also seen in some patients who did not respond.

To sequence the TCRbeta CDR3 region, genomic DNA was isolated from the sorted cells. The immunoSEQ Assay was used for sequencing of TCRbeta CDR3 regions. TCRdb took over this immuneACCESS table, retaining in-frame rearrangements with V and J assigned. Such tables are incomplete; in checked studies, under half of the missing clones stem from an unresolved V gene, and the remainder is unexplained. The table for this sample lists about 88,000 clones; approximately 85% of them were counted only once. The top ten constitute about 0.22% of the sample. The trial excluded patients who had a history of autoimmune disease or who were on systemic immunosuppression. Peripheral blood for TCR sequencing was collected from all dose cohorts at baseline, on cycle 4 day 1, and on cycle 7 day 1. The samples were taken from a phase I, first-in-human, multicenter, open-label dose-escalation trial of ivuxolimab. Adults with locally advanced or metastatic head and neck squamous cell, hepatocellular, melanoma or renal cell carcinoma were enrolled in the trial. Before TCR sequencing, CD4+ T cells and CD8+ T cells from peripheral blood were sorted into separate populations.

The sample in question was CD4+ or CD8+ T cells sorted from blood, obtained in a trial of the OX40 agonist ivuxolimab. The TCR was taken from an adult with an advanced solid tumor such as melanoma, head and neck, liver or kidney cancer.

Here is the DNA: TGTGCCAGCAGCCGGGAAGGGGACATTAAGTACTTC. This encodes CASSREGDIKYF. Recombination linked TRBV11-3 to TRBJ2-5, and perhaps TRBD1 as D gene, on 6 matching bases. V is pared back by 5 bases and J by 12 bases, with 16 bases lying between the germline termini. CDR1 and CDR2 are drawn from the germline V gene: SGHNT, YENEEA. The CDR3 goes from the cysteine to the phenylalanine over 12 residues. This entry keeps only the CDR3 DNA: 36 bases, framed from base 1.